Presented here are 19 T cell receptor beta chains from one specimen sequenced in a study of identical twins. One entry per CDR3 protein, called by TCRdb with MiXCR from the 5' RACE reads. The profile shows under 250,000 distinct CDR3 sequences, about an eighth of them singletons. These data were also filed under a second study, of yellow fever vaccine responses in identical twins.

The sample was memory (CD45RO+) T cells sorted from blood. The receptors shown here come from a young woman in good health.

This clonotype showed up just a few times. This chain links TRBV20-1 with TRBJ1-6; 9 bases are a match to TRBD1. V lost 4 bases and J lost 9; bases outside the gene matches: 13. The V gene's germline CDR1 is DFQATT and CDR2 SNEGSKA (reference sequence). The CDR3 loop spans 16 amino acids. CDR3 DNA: TGCAGTGCTACGGGAGGAGACAGGGGGAAACTTTCACCCCTCCACTTT. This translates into CSATGGDRGKLSPLHF.

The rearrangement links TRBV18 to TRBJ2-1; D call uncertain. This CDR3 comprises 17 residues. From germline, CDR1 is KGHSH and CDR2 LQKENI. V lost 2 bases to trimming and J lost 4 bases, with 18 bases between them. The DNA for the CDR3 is TGTGCCAGCTCACCAACGGAAGGGTCGGCCCTTTACAATGAGCAGTTCTTC. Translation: CASSPTEGSALYNEQFF.

CDR3 sequence: CSVPPRDGISYEQYF. The CDR3 nucleotides read TGCAGTGTTCCCCCCCGGGACGGGATCTCCTACGAGCAGTACTTC. V and J are TRBV20-1 and TRBJ2-7, with D perhaps TRBD1 or TRBD2 (5 bases each). The length of the CDR3 is 15 residues. Germline values: CDR1 DFQATT, CDR2 SNEGSKA (reference sequence). V lost 7 bases to trimming and J lost 0 bases, with 19 bases between them.

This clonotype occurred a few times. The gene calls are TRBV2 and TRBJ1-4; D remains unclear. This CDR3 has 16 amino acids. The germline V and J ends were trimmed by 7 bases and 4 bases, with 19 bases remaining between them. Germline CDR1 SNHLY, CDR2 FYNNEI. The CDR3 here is CASTPSAWDGNEKLFF. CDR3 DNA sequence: TGTGCCAGCACCCCCAGTGCGTGGGATGGTAATGAAAAACTGTTTTTT.

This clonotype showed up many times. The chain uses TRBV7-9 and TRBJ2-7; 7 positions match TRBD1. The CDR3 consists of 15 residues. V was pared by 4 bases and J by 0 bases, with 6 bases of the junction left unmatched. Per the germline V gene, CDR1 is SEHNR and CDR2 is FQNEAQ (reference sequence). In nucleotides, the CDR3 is TGTGCCAGCAGCTCCGAGACAGGGTTCTCCTACGAGCAGTACTTC. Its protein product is CASSSETGFSYEQYF.

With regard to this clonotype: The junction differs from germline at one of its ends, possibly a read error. The CDR3 loop is CASSQASDFHF. CDR3 in DNA: TGTGCCAGCAGCCAAGCGAGTGACTTCCACTTC. The chain combines TRBV3-1 with TRBJ2-7; D ambiguous. The CDR3 length is 11 residues. Germline CDR1 reads LGHDT; CDR2 reads YNNKEL (reference sequence).

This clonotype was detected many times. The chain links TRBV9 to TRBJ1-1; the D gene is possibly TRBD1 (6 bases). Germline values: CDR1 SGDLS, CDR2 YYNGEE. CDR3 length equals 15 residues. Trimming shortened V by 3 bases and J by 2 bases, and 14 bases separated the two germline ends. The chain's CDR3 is CASSGRDRPNTEAFF. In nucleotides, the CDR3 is TGTGCCAGCAGCGGACGCGACAGGCCCAACACTGAAGCTTTCTTT.

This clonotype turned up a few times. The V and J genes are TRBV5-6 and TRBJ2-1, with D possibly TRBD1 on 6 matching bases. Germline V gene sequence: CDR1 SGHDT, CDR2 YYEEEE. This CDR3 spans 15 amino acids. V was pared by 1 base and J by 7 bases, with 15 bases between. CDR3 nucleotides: TGTGCCAGCAGCTTGAGGGCAGGGGTTGGGAATGAGCAGTTCTTC. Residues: CASSLRAGVGNEQFF.

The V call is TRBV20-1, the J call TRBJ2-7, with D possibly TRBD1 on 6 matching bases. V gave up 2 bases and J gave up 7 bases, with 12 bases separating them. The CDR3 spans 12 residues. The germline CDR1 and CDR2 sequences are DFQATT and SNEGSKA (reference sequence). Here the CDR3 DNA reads TGCAGTGCTAGATCCAGGGGAGTAGAGCAGTACTTC. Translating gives CSARSRGVEQYF.

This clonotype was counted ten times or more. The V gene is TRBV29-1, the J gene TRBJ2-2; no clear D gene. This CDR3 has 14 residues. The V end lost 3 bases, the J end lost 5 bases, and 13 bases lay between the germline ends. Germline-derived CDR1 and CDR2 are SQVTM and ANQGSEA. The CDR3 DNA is TGCAGCGTTGACAGGATTACCGGGACCGGGGAGCTGTTTTTT. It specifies CSVDRITGTGELFF.

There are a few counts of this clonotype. The DNA for the CDR3 is TGTGCCAGCAGTTTACTAGGGGCGAAGGGAGAGACCCAGTACTTC. It specifies CASSLLGAKGETQYF. The V gene is TRBV28, the J gene TRBJ2-5, with D perhaps TRBD1 (5 bases). The CDR3 sequence is 15 residues long. Looked up from germline, CDR1 is MDHEN and CDR2 is SYDVKM. Trimming took 2 bases from V and 4 from J, leaving 14 bases between them.

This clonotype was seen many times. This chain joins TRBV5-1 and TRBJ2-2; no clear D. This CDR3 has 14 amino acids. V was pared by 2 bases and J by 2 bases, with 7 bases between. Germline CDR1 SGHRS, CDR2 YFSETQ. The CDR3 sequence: CASSFSTNTGELFF. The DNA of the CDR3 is TGCGCCAGCAGCTTTTCTACTAACACCGGGGAGCTGTTTTTT.

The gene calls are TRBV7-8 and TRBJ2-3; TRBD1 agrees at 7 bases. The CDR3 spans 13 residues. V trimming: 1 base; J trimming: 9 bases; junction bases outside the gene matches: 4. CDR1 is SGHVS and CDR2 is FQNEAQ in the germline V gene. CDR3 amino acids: CASSLEGAGTQYF. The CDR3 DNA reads TGTGCCAGCAGCTTAGAGGGGGCAGGGACGCAGTATTTT.

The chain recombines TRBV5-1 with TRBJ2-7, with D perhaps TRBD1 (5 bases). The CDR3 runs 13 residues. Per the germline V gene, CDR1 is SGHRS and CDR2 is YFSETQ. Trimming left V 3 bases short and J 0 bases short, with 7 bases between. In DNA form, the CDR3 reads TGCGCCAGCAGCTCCAGGGTCTCCTACGAGCAGTACTTC. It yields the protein CASSSRVSYEQYF.

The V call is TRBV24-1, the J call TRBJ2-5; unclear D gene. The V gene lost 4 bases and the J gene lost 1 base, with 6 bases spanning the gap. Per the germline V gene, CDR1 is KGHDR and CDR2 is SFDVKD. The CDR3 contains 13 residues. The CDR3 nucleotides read TGTGCCACCAGTGAGGGAAGCCAAGAGACCCAGTACTTC. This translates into CATSEGSQETQYF.

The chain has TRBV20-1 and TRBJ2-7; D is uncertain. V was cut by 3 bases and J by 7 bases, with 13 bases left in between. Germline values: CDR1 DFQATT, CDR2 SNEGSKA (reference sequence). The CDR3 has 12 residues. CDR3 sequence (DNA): TGCAGTGCTAGCGGCGACGAGTGGGAGCAGTACTTC. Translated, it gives CSASGDEWEQYF.

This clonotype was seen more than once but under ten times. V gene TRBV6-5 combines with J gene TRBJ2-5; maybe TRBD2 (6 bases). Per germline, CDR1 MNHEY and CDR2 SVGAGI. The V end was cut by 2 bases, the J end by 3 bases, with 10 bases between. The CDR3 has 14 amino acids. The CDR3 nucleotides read TGTGCCAGCAGTTACGGGGCGGGGAAAGAGACCCAGTACTTC. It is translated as CASSYGAGKETQYF.

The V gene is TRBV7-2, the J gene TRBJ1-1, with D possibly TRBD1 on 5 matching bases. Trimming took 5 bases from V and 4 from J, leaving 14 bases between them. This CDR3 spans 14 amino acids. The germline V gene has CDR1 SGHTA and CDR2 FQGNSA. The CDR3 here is CASSMGGQGTEAFF. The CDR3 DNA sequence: TGTGCCAGCAGCATGGGGGGTCAAGGCACTGAAGCTTTCTTT. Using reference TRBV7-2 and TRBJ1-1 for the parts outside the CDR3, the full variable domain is GAGVSQSPSNKVTEKGKDVELRCDPISGHTALYWYRQSLGQGLEFLIYFQGNSAPDKSGLPSDRFSAERTGGSVSTLTIQRTQQEDSAVYLCASSMGGQGTEAFFGQGTRLTVV.

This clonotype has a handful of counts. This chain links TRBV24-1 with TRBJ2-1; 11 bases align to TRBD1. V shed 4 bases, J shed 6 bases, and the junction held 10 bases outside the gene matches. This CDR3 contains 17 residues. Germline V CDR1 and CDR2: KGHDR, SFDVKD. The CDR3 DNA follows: TGTGCCACCAGTGACCAGATCGGACAGGGGGCCACCAATGAGCAGTTCTTC. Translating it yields CATSDQIGQGATNEQFF.